Listed here are 7 T cell receptor beta chains from one sample, sequenced in a study of T-cell memory formation after mild COVID-19. MiXCR, applied by TCRdb to the 5' RACE reads, yields one record per CDR3 protein. The sample lists more than 300,000 distinct CDR3 sequences, more than 13% seen once, with under 25% in the top ten. The sample was PBMCs or a T cell subset sorted from them (not recorded which). Receptor source: a young man who had mild COVID-19 (a few samples of this study predate the infection). Cell type and time point are not known.

The sample holds a few counts of this clonotype. This chain joins TRBV6-5 and TRBJ1-2; D uncertain. Germline CDR1 and CDR2: MNHEY and SVGAGI. CDR3 size: 15 residues. V gave up 2 bases and J gave up 4 bases, with 14 bases separating them. CDR3 loop: CASSYGSQDSYGYTF. The CDR3 nucleotides are TGTGCCAGCAGTTACGGTTCTCAGGATTCCTATGGCTACACCTTC.

This clonotype was picked up many times. The chain uses TRBV6-2 or TRBV6-3 and TRBJ1-1; D is undetermined. Germline loops: CDR1 MNHEY, CDR2 SVGEGT. The CDR3 loop spans 13 amino acids. With 6 bases removed from V and 4 bases from J, the gap between germline ends came to 12 bases. In DNA form, the CDR3 reads TGTGCCAGCAGCCAGGAGGAAGGCACTGAAGCTTTCTTT. Translated: CASSQEEGTEAFF.

The chain joins TRBV28 to TRBJ2-5; 7 bases match TRBD2. With 2 bases clipped from V and 5 bases from J, the junction kept 8 bases outside the gene matches. Looked up from germline, CDR1 is MDHEN and CDR2 is SYDVKM. This CDR3 has 15 residues. CDR3 residues: CASSLPGGGRETQYF. CDR3 coding DNA: TGTGCCAGCAGTTTACCCGGGGGAGGGCGCGAGACCCAGTACTTC.

The chain combines TRBV6-2 or TRBV6-3 with TRBJ2-3, with TRBD2 identical over 7 bases. Trimming took 0 bases from V and 2 from J; bases not matched to a gene: 2. Germline CDR1 MNHEY, CDR2 SVGEGT. CDR3 length equals 15 residues. CDR3 DNA: TGTGCCAGCAGTTACTCGGCGGGGGACACAGATACGCAGTATTTT. It specifies CASSYSAGDTDTQYF.

The CDR3 region is CATSDGARQDTQYF. CDR3 bases: TGTGCCACCAGTGACGGGGCCCGACAAGATACGCAGTATTTT. V is TRBV24-1 and J is TRBJ2-3; the D call may be TRBD1 or TRBD2 (5 bases each). CDR1 and CDR2 from the germline V gene are KGHDR and SFDVKD. The CDR3 loop spans 14 amino acids. V lost 4 bases and J 5 bases, leaving 12 bases between the germline ends.

There are many counts of this clonotype. V is TRBV4-2 and J is TRBJ2-1; D gene ambiguous. CDR1 is LGHNA, CDR2 YNFKEQ, per germline. V lost 0 bases to trimming and J lost 8 bases, with 11 bases between them. The CDR3 has 14 residues. The CDR3 sequence is CASSQDEASYEQFF. CDR3 in DNA: TGTGCCAGCAGCCAAGATGAGGCCAGCTATGAGCAGTTCTTC.

The chain links TRBV14 to TRBJ1-2; the D gene is possibly TRBD1 (6 bases). In germline, CDR1 is SGHDN, CDR2 FVKESK. V was shortened by 3 bases and J by 8 bases, with 19 bases between the two germline ends. The CDR3 has 15 amino acids. The CDR3: CASSHAQGSLGGYTF. The CDR3 DNA reads TGTGCCAGCAGCCACGCACAGGGCTCCCTTGGGGGCTACACCTTC.